These 3 T cell receptor beta chains were all obtained from the same sample, sequenced in a study of cytomegalovirus exposure and HLA in healthy donors. Amplification used 60 Vbeta primers and 13 Jbeta primers. Produced via immunoSEQ multiplex PCR; TCRdb's table is partial and in-frame only. The sample gives roughly 180,000 clones, 70% to 80% of which show up once; 1.4% is in the top ten. The sequenced material came from PBMCs. The source of these receptors is a woman aged 25 to 39 in good health and CMV-seropositive.

The CDR3 DNA follows: TGTGCCAGCAAGCTCCAGGCGAGCACAGATACGCAGTATTTT. It codes for CASKLQASTDTQYF. The chain couples TRBV7-2 to TRBJ2-3; D uncertain. V lost 7 bases to trimming and J lost 0 bases, with 11 bases between them. The CDR3 contains 14 residues. Germline V gene sequence: CDR1 SGHTA, CDR2 FQGNSA.

This clone has only a few counts. The DNA of the CDR3 is TGTGCCAGCAGCTTCGTGGGGCCTTTTCTCTCCTACAATGAGCAGTTCTTC. This encodes CASSFVGPFLSYNEQFF. The chain couples TRBV11-3 to TRBJ2-1, with D maybe TRBD1 (5 bases). The CDR3 totals 17 residues. V was pared by 3 bases and J by 0 bases, with 15 bases between. CDR1 and CDR2 (germline): SGHNT, YENEEA.

This chain connects TRBV4-1 to TRBJ1-1; D unresolved. Germline CDR1 MGHRA, CDR2 YSYEKL. The V end was cut by 3 bases, the J end by 4 bases, with 18 bases between. The CDR3 contains 16 residues. This CDR3 reads CASSHGPGSRSTEAFF. For the CDR3, the DNA is TGCGCCAGCAGCCATGGACCGGGAAGTAGGAGCACTGAAGCTTTCTTT.